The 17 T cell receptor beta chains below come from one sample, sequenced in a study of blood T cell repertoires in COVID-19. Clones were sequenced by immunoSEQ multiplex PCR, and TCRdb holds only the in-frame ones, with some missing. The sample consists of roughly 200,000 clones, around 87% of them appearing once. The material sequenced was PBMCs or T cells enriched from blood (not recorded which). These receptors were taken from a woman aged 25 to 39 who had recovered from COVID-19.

CDR3 sequence reads: CASSSPAAGATNEKLFF. The DNA of the CDR3 is TGTGCCAGCAGTTCCCCGGCGGCAGGGGCAACTAATGAAAAACTGTTTTTT. This chain joins TRBV28 and TRBJ1-4, with D possibly being TRBD1 (6 bases). CDR3 size: 17 residues. Germline CDR1 is MDHEN and CDR2 is SYDVKM. The germline V and J ends were trimmed by 4 bases and 0 bases, with 15 bases remaining between them. Variable domain in full (rest from reference TRBV28 and TRBJ1-4): DVKVTQSSRYLVKRTGEKVFLECVQDMDHENMFWYRQDPGLGLRLIYFSYDVKMKEKGDIPEGYSVSREKKERFSLILESASTNQTSMYLCASSSPAAGATNEKLFFGSGTQLSVL.

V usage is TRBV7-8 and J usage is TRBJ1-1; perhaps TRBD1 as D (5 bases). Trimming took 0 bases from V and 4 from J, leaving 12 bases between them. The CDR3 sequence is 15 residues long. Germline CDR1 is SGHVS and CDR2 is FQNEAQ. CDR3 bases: TGTGCCAGCAGCTTAGCGCGACCGGGGGGCACTGAAGCTTTCTTT. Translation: CASSLARPGGTEAFF.

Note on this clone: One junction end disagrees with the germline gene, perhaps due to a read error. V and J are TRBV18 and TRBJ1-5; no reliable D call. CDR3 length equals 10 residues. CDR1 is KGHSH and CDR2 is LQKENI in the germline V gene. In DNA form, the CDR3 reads TGTGCCAGCTCACATAAGCCCGAGCATTTT. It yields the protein CASSHKPEHF.

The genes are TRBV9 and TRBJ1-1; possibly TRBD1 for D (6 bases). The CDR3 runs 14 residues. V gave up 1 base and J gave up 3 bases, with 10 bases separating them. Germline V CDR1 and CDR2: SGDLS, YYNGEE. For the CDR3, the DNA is TGTGCCAGCAGCGTACAGGGGAGGGACACTGAAGCTTTCTTT. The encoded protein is CASSVQGRDTEAFF. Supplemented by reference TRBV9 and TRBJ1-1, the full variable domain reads DSGVTQTPKHLITATGQRVTLRCSPRSGDLSVYWYQQSLDQGLQFLIQYYNGEERAKGNILERFSAQQFPDLHSELNLSSLELGDSALYFCASSVQGRDTEAFFGQGTRLTVV.

CDR3 region: CASSPVPMNTEAFF. The CDR3, as DNA: TGTGCCAGCAGCCCGGTCCCCATGAACACTGAAGCTTTCTTT. The genes are TRBV6-5 and TRBJ1-1; D is unclear. The V and J ends lost 6 bases and 0 bases respectively, with 11 bases between them. The CDR3 runs to 14 residues. Germline V gene lookup returns CDR1 MNHEY and CDR2 SVGAGI.

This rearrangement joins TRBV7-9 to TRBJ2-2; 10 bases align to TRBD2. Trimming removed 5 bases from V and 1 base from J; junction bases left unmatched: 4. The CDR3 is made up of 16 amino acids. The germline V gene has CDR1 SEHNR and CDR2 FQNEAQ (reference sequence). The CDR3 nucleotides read TGTGCCAGCAGCCCCCGGACTAGCGGGAACACCGGGGAGCTGTTTTTT. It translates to CASSPRTSGNTGELFF.

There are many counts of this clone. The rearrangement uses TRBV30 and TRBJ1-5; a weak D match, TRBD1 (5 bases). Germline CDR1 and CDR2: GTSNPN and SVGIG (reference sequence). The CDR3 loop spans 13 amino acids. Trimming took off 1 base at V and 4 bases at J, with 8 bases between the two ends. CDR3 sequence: CAWSGQLNQPQHF. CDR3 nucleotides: TGTGCCTGGAGTGGACAGTTGAATCAGCCCCAGCATTTT.

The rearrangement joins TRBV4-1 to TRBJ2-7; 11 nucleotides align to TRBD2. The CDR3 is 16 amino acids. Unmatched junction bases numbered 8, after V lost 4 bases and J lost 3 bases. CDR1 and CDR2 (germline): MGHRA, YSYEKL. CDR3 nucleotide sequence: TGCGCCAGCAGCCGAGAAATAGCGGGAGGGTACTACGAGCAGTACTTC. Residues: CASSREIAGGYYEQYF.

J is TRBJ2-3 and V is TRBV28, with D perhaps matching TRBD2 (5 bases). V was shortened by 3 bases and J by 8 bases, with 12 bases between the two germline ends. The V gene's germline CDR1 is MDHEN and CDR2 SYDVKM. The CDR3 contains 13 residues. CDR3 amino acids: CASSFSSRGTQYF. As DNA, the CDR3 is TGTGCCAGCAGTTTCTCTAGCCGGGGTACGCAGTATTTT.

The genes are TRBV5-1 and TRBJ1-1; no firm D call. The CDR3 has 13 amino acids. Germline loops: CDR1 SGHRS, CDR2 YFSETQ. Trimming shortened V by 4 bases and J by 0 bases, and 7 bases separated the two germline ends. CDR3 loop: CASSPLVNTEAFF. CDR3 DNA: TGCGCCAGCAGCCCACTTGTGAACACTGAAGCTTTCTTT.

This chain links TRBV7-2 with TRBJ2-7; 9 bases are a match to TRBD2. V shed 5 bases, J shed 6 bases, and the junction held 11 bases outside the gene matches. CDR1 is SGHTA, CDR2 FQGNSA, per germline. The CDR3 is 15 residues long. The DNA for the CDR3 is TGTGCCAGCAGCGGACTAGCGTCTCTGGGGGGCGAGCAGTACTTC. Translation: CASSGLASLGGEQYF.

CDR3 amino acids: CASSSAGGNYGYTF. DNA of the CDR3: TGTGCCAGCAGCTCAGCTGGGGGGAACTATGGCTACACCTTC. This chain links TRBV7-8 with TRBJ1-2; TRBD1 might be the D (5 bases). Trimming removed 4 bases from V and 2 bases from J, with 11 bases in between. This CDR3 comprises 14 residues. CDR1 and CDR2 (germline): SGHVS, FQNEAQ.

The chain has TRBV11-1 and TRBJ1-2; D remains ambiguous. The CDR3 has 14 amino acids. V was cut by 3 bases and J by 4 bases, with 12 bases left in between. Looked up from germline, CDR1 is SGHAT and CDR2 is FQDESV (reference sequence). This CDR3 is CASSFATAGYGYTF. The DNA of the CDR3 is TGTGCCAGCAGCTTTGCCACGGCGGGCTATGGCTACACCTTC.

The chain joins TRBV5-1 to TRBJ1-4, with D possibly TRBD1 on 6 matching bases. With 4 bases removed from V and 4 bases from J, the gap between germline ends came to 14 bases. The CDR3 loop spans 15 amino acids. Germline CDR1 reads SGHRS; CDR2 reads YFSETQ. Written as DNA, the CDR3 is TGCGCCAGCAGCCTATCAGGGGAAGGTAATGAAAAACTGTTTTTT. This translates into CASSLSGEGNEKLFF.

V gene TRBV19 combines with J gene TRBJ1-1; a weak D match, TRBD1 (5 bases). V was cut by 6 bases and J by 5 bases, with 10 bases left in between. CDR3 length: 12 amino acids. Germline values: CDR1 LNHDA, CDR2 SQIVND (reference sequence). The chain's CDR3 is CASRQGGTEAFF. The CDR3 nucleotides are TGTGCCAGTAGGCAGGGTGGGACTGAAGCTTTCTTT.

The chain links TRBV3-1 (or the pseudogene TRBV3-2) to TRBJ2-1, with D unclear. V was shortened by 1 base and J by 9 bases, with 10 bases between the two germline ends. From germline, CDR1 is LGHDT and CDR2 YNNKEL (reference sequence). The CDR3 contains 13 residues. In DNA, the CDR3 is TGTGCCAGCAGCCAAGTGTTCAGAACTGAGCAGTTCTTC. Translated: CASSQVFRTEQFF.

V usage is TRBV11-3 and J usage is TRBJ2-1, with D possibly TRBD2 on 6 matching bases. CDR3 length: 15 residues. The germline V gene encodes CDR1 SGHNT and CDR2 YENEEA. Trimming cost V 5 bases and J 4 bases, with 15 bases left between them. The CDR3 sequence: CASSQRTSRYNEQFF. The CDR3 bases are TGTGCCAGCAGCCAGCGAACTAGCCGATACAATGAGCAGTTCTTC.